This T cell receptor beta chain was recorded in a study of T cell repertoires in ileal Crohn's disease. Across the study: Every patient was operated on for stricturing (roughly 61%) or penetrating (around 40%) complications. General study points: Mucosal expansions were suggested to be mainly CD8 T cells. Endoscopic recurrence occurred in every patient whose clonality exceeded 26.8%.

Of note for this clone: The antigen is undetermined.

TCRB immunosequencing input was 400 to 650 nanograms of biopsy DNA per sample. Repertoires were generated with immunoSEQ multiplex PCR, while TCRdb's copy carries only in-frame clones and drops some. The sample has several thousand clones, 82% seen once. This clonotype was sampled from an adult with Crohn's disease. The sequenced sample consisted of ileal tissue.

DNA for the CDR3: TGCAGCGTTGACTCAAACAGGTCGTCGAACACCGGGGAGCTGTTTTTT. This codes for CSVDSNRSSNTGELFF. The chain carries TRBV29-1 and TRBJ2-2; possibly TRBD1 for D (5 bases). The length of the CDR3 is 16 residues. Germline assignment: CDR1 SQVTM and CDR2 ANQGSEA. V lost 3 bases, J lost 0 bases, and 14 bases lay in between.